The next 24 T cell receptor gamma chains were all read from a single sample in a study of human gamma delta and Vdelta1 T cells. TCRdb re-called clones from the PCR reads using CATT. In the table there are several thousand gamma-chain clones, 40% to 50% of which are singletons. Antigens for these TCRs are unknown. The sample taken for sequencing was Vdelta1 gamma-delta T cells from blood grown in culture (DOT cells). These receptors originate from a human donor in good health.

J is TRGJP1 and V is TRGV10. TRGV10 is an ORF; its function is uncertain. V lost 8 bases, J lost 11 bases, and 12 bases stayed unmatched. The CDR3 extends over 13 amino acids. The CDR3 sequence is CAAWDYIRWFKIF. In DNA form, the CDR3 reads TGTGCTGCGTGGGATTATATCAGATGGTTCAAGATATTT.

To note about this clone: Other nucleotide sequences from this sample produce the same CDR3. The gene calls are TRGV2 and TRGJP2. Trimming removed 0 bases from V and 3 bases from J; junction bases left unmatched: 4. The germline gives CDR1 EGSNGY, CDR2 YDSYNSKV. The CDR3 sequence is 15 residues long. CDR3 DNA: TGTGCCACCTGGGACGGGCCTGGTAGTGATTGGATCAAGACGTTT. Translation: CATWDGPGSDWIKTF.

The V gene is TRGV5, the J gene TRGJ1 or TRGJ2. Losses at the gene ends were 0 bases for V and 12 bases for J; bases not matched to a gene: 8. This CDR3 is 12 amino acids long. Germline CDR1 VINAFY, CDR2 YDVSNSKD. The CDR3 reads CATWDRRFRKLF. CDR3 coding DNA: TGTGCCACCTGGGACAGGCGGTTTCGGAAACTCTTT.

Sample share makes this clone medium-sized. V is TRGV9 and J is TRGJ1 or TRGJ2. This CDR3 is built from 13 residues. The junction had 3 bases not matched to a gene; V was cut back by 0 bases and J by 4 bases. The V gene's germline CDR1 is GITISATS and CDR2 ISYDGTV (reference sequence). In DNA, the CDR3 is TGTGCCTTGTGGGAGGTGACCTATTATAAGAAACTCTTT. Translating gives CALWEVTYYKKLF.

The chain has TRGV8 and TRGJP2. This CDR3 spans 15 amino acids. CDR1 and CDR2 (germline): VENAVY, YDSYNSRV. V shed 6 bases and J 0 bases; nucleotides not matched to a gene: 7. The CDR3 here is CATWNSNSSDWIKTF. CDR3 nucleotides: TGTGCCACCTGGAATTCCAATAGTAGTGATTGGATCAAGACGTTT.

Regarding this clone: Sequence at one end of the junction differs from germline and may be a read error. The chain has TRGV2 and TRGJ1 or TRGJ2. Germline V lookup: CDR1 EGSNGY, CDR2 YDSYNSKV. The CDR3 loop spans 11 amino acids. The CDR3 here is CATWDGAKNLF. In nucleotides, the CDR3 is TGTGCCACCTGGGACGGAGCTAAGAACCTCTTT.

This chain links TRGV8 with TRGJ1 or TRGJ2. Germline lookup yields CDR1 VENAVY and CDR2 YDSYNSRV. V dropped 1 base and J dropped 5; count of bases not matched to a gene: 17. The CDR3 is 17 residues long. The CDR3, as DNA: TGTGCCACCTGGGATAGCAGAAGAGGAGGAAAACATTATAAGAAACTCTTT. Amino acids: CATWDSRRGGKHYKKLF.

The chain links TRGV4 to TRGJ1 or TRGJ2. Per the germline V gene, CDR1 is EGSTGY and CDR2 is YDSYTSSV. The CDR3 contains 14 residues. The V gene end was trimmed by 0 bases and the J gene end by 7 bases; junction bases not matched to a gene: 9. In nucleotides, the CDR3 is TGTGCCACCTGGGATGGGTTCCTTTTCTATAAGAAACTCTTT. Translated: CATWDGFLFYKKLF.

The genes are TRGV8 and TRGJ1 or TRGJ2. The length of the CDR3 is 14 residues. V lost 2 bases, J lost 0 bases, and 4 bases stayed unmatched. CDR1 is VENAVY and CDR2 is YDSYNSRV in the germline V gene. DNA for the CDR3: TGTGCCACCTGGGATACGCCGAATTATTATAAGAAACTCTTT. This codes for CATWDTPNYYKKLF.

This clone was seen only a few times. The chain uses TRGV10 and TRGJP1. TRGV10 is labeled an ORF, and its function is uncertain. CDR3 size: 15 residues. Unmatched junction bases numbered 10, after V lost 8 bases and J lost 3 bases. This chain's CDR3 is CAAWDSGSTGWFKIF. CDR3 coding DNA: TGTGCTGCGTGGGACTCAGGATCCACTGGTTGGTTCAAGATATTT.

A note on this clone: Mismatch with germline at one junction end may stem from a read error. The chain uses TRGV3 and TRGJ1 or TRGJ2. This CDR3 has 14 residues. Germline CDR1 and CDR2: VTNTFY and YDVSTARD (reference sequence). The CDR3, as DNA: TGTGCCACCCGGGACAGGCTACGAGGGGACGGGAAACTCTTT. Translation gives CATRDRLRGDGKLF.

As regards this clone: One base away lies a much larger clone, so this may be a sequencing read error. The chain carries TRGV9 and TRGJ1 or TRGJ2. Per germline, CDR1 GITISATS and CDR2 ISYDGTV (reference sequence). This CDR3 has 13 residues. Trimming at V came to 2 bases and at J to 4 bases, leaving 5 bases not matched to a gene. The CDR3 protein is CALWEAKYYKKLF. The CDR3 region has the DNA TGTGCCTTGTGGGAGGCGAAATATTATAAGAAACTCTTT.

The table lists this clone with a few counts. The sample has other DNA sequences that encode this CDR3 too. The chain uses TRGV4 and TRGJ1 or TRGJ2. Germline CDR1 is EGSTGY and CDR2 is YDSYTSSV. The CDR3 consists of 13 residues. With V trimmed by 1 base and J by 6 bases, 6 bases remained unmatched. CDR3 DNA: TGTGCCACCTGGGATGGAGGGGGTTATAAGAAACTCTTT. Encoded protein: CATWDGGGYKKLF.

On this clone itself: The same CDR3 arises from other DNA sequences in this sample as well. This chain links TRGV3 with TRGJP1. Germline assignment: CDR1 VTNTFY and CDR2 YDVSTARD (reference sequence). This CDR3 has 15 amino acids. J was trimmed by 0 bases and V by 3 bases; bases with no gene match: 4. The CDR3 loop is CATWDRNTTGWFKIF. The DNA for the CDR3 is TGTGCCACCTGGGACCGGAATACCACTGGTTGGTTCAAGATATTT.

This clone was seen a few times. The chain links TRGV2 to TRGJ1 or TRGJ2. The CDR3 is made up of 15 amino acids. V lost 1 base to trimming and J lost 3 bases; unmatched junction nucleotides: 9. Germline loops: CDR1 EGSNGY, CDR2 YDSYNSKV. This CDR3 reads CATWDGQNFYYKKLF. CDR3 coding DNA: TGTGCCACCTGGGACGGCCAAAACTTTTATTATAAGAAACTCTTT.

The chain combines TRGV9 with TRGJ1 or TRGJ2. Trimming took 2 bases from V and 5 from J; bases not matched to a gene: 12. The CDR3 totals 15 residues. In germline, CDR1 is GITISATS, CDR2 ISYDGTV (reference sequence). CDR3 nucleotide sequence: TGTGCCTTGTGGGAGGGACCCCGAGGTGATTATAAGAAACTCTTT. As protein: CALWEGPRGDYKKLF.

This clone was counted only a few times. This may arise from a read error, as a much more abundant clone is one base away. V and J are TRGV8 and TRGJ1 or TRGJ2. The germline gives CDR1 VENAVY, CDR2 YDSYNSRV. Trimming at V came to 2 bases and at J to 8 bases, leaving 0 bases not matched to a gene. The CDR3 is 10 amino acids. CDR3 loop: CATWDNKKLF. The CDR3 DNA follows: TGTGCCACCTGGGATAATAAGAAACTCTTT.

This clone occurred a few times. The chain is built from TRGV4 and TRGJ1 or TRGJ2. This CDR3 region has 13 residues. Germline V gene lookup returns CDR1 EGSTGY and CDR2 YDSYTSSV. V lost 4 bases and J lost 2; bases outside the gene matches: 5. CDR3 DNA: TGTGCCACCTGGGAAACATATTATTATAAGAAACTCTTT. Amino acids: CATWETYYYKKLF.

A word on this clone: Other DNA sequences in this sample translate to the same CDR3. The V gene is TRGV9, the J gene TRGJ1 or TRGJ2. Trimming at V came to 0 bases and at J to 1 base, leaving 3 bases not matched to a gene. CDR3 length equals 14 residues. CDR1 and CDR2 from the germline V gene are GITISATS and ISYDGTV (reference sequence). CDR3 protein: CALWEVPNYYKKLF. CDR3 DNA sequence: TGTGCCTTGTGGGAGGTGCCCAATTATTATAAGAAACTCTTT.

V is TRGV4 and J is TRGJ1 or TRGJ2. This CDR3 has 13 amino acids. Germline V gives CDR1 EGSTGY, CDR2 YDSYTSSV. J lost 5 bases, V lost 0 bases, and 4 bases had no gene match. CDR3 DNA: TGTGCCACCTGGGATGGGCGTGATTATAAGAAACTCTTT. Amino acid sequence: CATWDGRDYKKLF.

Comment on this clone: This may be a read error, as it is one base from a much larger clone. This sample includes further DNA sequences coding for the same CDR3. V is TRGV2 and J is TRGJ1 or TRGJ2. This CDR3 comprises 14 residues. The trim removed 0 bases at V and 0 bases at J, leaving 2 bases unmatched. Germline loops: CDR1 EGSNGY, CDR2 YDSYNSKV. The CDR3 bases are TGTGCCACCTGGGACGGGTTGAATTATTATAAGAAACTCTTT. Its protein product is CATWDGLNYYKKLF.

The chain recombines TRGV4 with TRGJ1 or TRGJ2. CDR3 length equals 12 residues. J gave up 5 bases and V 6 bases, and 7 bases lay outside the gene matches. Germline CDR1 is EGSTGY and CDR2 is YDSYTSSV. In DNA form, the CDR3 reads TGTGCCACCTGGTCGGGGCATTATAAGAAACTCTTT. Its translation is CATWSGHYKKLF.

This clone has only a few counts. Other DNA sequences in the sample encode the same CDR3. V and J are TRGV4 and TRGJ1 or TRGJ2. V was clipped by 1 base and J by 3 bases; unmatched bases: 3. This CDR3 has 13 amino acids. Looked up from germline, CDR1 is EGSTGY and CDR2 is YDSYTSSV. The CDR3 spells CATWDGGYYKKLF. In DNA, the CDR3 is TGTGCCACCTGGGATGGAGGTTATTATAAGAAACTCTTT.

The chain has TRGV5P and TRGJ1 or TRGJ2. TRGV5P is classified as a pseudogene. The CDR3 spans 12 residues. CDR3 bases: TGTGCCACCTGGCGCCACCCAAATAAGAAACTCTTT. Its protein is CATWRHPNKKLF.